These 2 T cell receptor beta chains originate from one sample sequenced in a study of blood T cell repertoires in COVID-19. Method: immunoSEQ multiplex PCR; TCRdb's copy keeps in-frame clones and lacks some. Of 400,000 or so clones listed, around 89% are singletons. Sequencing was done on a sample of PBMCs or T cells enriched from blood (not recorded which). The source is a man aged 25 to 40 who had recovered from COVID-19.

This sequence joins TRBV28 and TRBJ1-3, with unresolved D. CDR1 and CDR2 (germline): MDHEN, SYDVKM. There are 11 residues in the CDR3. CDR3 DNA sequence: TGTACAACAACCGATGGAAACACCATATATTTT. Protein: CTTTDGNTIYF.

V usage is TRBV28 and J usage is TRBJ2-7, with 11 bases identical to TRBD2. This CDR3 is built from 14 residues. The germline gives CDR1 MDHEN, CDR2 SYDVKM. After removal of 6 bases from V and 2 bases from J, the junction contained 3 bases not matched to a gene. CDR3 residues: CASRGTSGPYEQYF. The CDR3 coding sequence is TGTGCCAGCAGGGGGACTAGCGGCCCCTACGAGCAGTACTTC.